This T cell receptor (beta chain) was recorded in a study of control samples from healthy donors and cancer patients. Germline CDR1 reads SGHNT; CDR2 reads YYREEE (reference sequence). V was trimmed by 0 bases and J by 0 bases, leaving 10 bases between them. The CDR3 has 17 residues. Generated by immunoSEQ multiplex PCR, the TCRdb table keeps only in-frame clones and is missing some. The sample has around 190,000 clones, 85% to 95% seen once; the top ten hold just over 1.4%. The source material was blood. The sequence was obtained from a man younger than 40 in good health. V and J are TRBV5-4 and TRBJ1-6; D possibly corresponds to TRBD1 (5 bases). CDR3 DNA: TGTGCCAGCAGCTTGGGGGGCCAGAGCTCCTATAATTCACCCCTCCACTTT. It encodes CASSLGGQSSYNSPLHF.